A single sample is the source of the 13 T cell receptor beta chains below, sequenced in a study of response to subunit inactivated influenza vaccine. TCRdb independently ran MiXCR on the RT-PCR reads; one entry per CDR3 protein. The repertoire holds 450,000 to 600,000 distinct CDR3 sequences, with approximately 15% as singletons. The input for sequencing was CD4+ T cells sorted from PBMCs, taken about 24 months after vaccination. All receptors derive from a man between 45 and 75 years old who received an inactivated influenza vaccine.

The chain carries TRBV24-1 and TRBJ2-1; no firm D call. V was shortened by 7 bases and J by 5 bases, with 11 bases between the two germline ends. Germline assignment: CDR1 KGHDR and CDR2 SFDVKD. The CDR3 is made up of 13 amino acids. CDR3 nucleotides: TGTGCCACCAGGTCAAATATTCACAATGAGCAGTTCTTC. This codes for CATRSNIHNEQFF.

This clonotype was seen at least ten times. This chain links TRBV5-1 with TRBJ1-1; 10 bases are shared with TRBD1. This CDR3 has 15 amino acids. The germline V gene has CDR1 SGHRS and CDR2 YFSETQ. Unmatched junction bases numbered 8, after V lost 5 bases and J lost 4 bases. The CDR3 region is CASRTRDRGSTEAFF. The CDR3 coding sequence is TGCGCCAGCAGGACCAGGGACAGGGGAAGCACTGAAGCTTTCTTT.

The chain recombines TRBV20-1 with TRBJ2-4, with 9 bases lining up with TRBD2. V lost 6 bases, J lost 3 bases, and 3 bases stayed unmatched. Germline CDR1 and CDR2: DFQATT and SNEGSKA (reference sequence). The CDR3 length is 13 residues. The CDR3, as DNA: TGCAGTGCCTTAGCGGGAGACAAAAACATTCAGTACTTC. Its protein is CSALAGDKNIQYF.

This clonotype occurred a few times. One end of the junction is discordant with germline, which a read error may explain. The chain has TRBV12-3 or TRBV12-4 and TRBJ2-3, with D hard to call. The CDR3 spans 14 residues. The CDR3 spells CASSFLQSTDTRYF. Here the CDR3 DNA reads TGTGCCAGCAGTTTCTTACAGAGCACAGATACGCGGTATTTT.

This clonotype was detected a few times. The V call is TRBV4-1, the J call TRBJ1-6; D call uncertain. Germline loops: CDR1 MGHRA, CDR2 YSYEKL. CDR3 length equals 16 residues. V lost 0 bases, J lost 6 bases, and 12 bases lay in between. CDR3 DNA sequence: TGCGCCAGCAGCCAAGATCTAAGCCGGATTAATTCACCCCTCCACTTT. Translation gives CASSQDLSRINSPLHF.

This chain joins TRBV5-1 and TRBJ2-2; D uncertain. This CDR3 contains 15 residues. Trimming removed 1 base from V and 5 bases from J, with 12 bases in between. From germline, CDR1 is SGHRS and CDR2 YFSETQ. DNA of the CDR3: TGCGCCAGCAGCTTGATGGCGTCACAGACCGGGGAGCTGTTTTTT. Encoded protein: CASSLMASQTGELFF.

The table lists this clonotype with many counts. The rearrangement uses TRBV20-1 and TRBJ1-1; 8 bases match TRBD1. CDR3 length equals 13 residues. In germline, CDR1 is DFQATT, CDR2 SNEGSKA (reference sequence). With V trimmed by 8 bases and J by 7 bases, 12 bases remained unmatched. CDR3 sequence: CSTRQGPFFEAFF. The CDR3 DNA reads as TGCAGTACGAGACAGGGGCCTTTTTTTGAAGCTTTCTTT.

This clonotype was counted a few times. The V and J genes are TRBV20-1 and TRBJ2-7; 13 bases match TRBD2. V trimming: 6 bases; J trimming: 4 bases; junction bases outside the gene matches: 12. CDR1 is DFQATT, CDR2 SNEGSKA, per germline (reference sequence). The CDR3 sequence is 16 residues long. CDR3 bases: TGCAGTGCCCAGGGGACTAGCGGGGCCCGAGTGTACGAGCAGTACTTC. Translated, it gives CSAQGTSGARVYEQYF.

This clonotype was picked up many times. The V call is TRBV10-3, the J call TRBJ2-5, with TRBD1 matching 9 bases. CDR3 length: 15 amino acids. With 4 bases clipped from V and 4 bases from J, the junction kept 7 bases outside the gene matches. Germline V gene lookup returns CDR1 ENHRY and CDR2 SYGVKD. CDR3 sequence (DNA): TGTGCCATCAGTGGCCCGGGACAGGGAAGAGAGACCCAGTACTTC. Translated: CAISGPGQGRETQYF.

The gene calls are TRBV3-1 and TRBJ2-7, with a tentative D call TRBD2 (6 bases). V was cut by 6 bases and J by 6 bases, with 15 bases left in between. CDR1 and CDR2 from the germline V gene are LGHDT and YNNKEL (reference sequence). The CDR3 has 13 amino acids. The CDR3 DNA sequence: TGTGCCAGCAGTAACACAGGAGGGATCGAGCAGTACTTC. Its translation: CASSNTGGIEQYF.

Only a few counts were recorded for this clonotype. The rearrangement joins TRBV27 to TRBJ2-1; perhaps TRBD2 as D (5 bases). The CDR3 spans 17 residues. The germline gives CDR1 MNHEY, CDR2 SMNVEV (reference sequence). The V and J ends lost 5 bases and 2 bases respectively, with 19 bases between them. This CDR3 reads CASSPRGSVTPYNEQFF. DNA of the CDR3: TGTGCCAGCAGTCCCCGCGGTAGCGTCACGCCCTACAATGAGCAGTTCTTC.

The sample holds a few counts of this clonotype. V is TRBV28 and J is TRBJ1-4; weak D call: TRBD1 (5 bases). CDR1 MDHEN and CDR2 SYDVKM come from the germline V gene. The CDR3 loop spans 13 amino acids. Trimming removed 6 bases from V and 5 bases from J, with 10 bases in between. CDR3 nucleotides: TGTGCCAGCAGCGGGGGGAGGAATGAAAAACTGTTTTTT. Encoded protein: CASSGGRNEKLFF.

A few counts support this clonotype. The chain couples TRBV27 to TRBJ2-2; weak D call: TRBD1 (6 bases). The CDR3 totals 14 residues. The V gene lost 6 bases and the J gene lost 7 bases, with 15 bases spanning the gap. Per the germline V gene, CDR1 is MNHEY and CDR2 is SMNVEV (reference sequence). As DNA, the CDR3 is TGTGCCAGCAGCTCCGGGACAAGGCACGGGGAGCTGTTTTTT. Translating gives CASSSGTRHGELFF.